The 4 T cell receptor beta chains listed next were all sequenced from one sample in a study of CD8+ T cells in alopecia areata. Documented treatment: oral pan-JAK inhibitor, 5-10 mg twice daily. The authors extracted RNA and reverse transcribed it into cDNA as the sequencing template. Clones were read by immunoSEQ multiplex PCR, and TCRdb kept only the in-frame ones, dropping some. The table shows about 110,000 clones, with roughly 89% occurring only once. Sequenced material: CD8+ T cells sorted from blood, taken at week 24, from a patient treated with tofacitinib. The source is a human donor with alopecia areata.

CDR3 sequence: CASSRSSAAYEQYF. The DNA for the CDR3 is TGTGCCAGCAGTCGTTCTAGCGCCGCCTACGAGCAGTACTTC. J is TRBJ2-7 and V is TRBV2, with D perhaps matching TRBD2 (6 bases). Per the germline V gene, CDR1 is SNHLY and CDR2 is FYNNEI. The V end was cut by 5 bases, the J end by 2 bases, with 13 bases between. CDR3 length equals 14 residues.

This clone was seen only a few times. The chain carries TRBV11-2 and TRBJ2-3, with 14 bases that match TRBD2. The trim removed 0 bases at V and 7 bases at J, leaving 3 bases unmatched. Germline V gene lookup returns CDR1 SGHAT and CDR2 FQNNGV. CDR3 length: 16 amino acids. The chain's CDR3 is CASSLETSGGANTQYF. The CDR3 nucleotides are TGTGCCAGCAGCTTAGAGACTAGCGGGGGGGCAAATACGCAGTATTTT. Full variable domain (remainder filled in from reference TRBV11-2 and TRBJ2-3): EAGVAQSPRYKIIEKRQSVAFWCNPISGHATLYWYQQILGQGPKLLIQFQNNGVVDDSQLPKDRFSAERLKGVDSTLKIQPAKLEDSAVYLCASSLETSGGANTQYFGPGTRLTVL.

The V and J genes are TRBV7-3 and TRBJ1-1, with D tentatively TRBD1 (5 bases). CDR3 length: 13 residues. The V gene lost 5 bases and the J gene lost 6 bases, with 13 bases spanning the gap. Germline CDR1 SGHTA, CDR2 FQGTGA. The CDR3 nucleotides read TGTGCCAGCAGCCAGACAGTGTCCTCTGAAGCTTTCTTT. It encodes CASSQTVSSEAFF.

CDR3 nucleotide sequence: TGTGCCAGCAGCTTAACAGTGACCTACGAGCAGTACTTC. It codes for CASSLTVTYEQYF. The chain has TRBV5-6 and TRBJ2-7; D remains ambiguous. CDR1 is SGHDT, CDR2 YYEEEE, per germline. The CDR3 totals 13 residues. Trimming took off 2 bases at V and 2 bases at J, with 8 bases between the two ends.